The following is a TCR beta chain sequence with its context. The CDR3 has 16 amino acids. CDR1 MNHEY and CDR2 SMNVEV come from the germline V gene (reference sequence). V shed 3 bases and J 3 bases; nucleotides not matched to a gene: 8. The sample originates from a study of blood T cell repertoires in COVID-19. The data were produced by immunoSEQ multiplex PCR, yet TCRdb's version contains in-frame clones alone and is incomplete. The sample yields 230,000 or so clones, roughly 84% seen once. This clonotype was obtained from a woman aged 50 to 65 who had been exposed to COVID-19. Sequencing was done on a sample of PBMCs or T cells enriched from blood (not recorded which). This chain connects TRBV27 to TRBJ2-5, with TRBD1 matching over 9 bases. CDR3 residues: CASSFTGTGWEETQYF. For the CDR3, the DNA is TGTGCCAGCAGTTTCACCGGGACAGGGTGGGAAGAGACCCAGTACTTC.